What follows are 29 T cell receptor beta chains derived from one specimen sequenced in a study of cytomegalovirus exposure and HLA in healthy donors. PCR used 60 Vbeta primers and 13 Jbeta primers. Assay used: immunoSEQ multiplex PCR; TCRdb lists only in-frame clones, some missing. The table shows some 130,000 clones, with approximately 61% occurring only once. Material for sequencing was PBMCs. The receptors shown here come from a human donor in good health.

The genes are TRBV11-2 and TRBJ1-1; 11 bases align to TRBD1. CDR1 is SGHAT and CDR2 is FQNNGV in the germline V gene. V dropped 4 bases and J dropped 5; count of bases not matched to a gene: 9. The CDR3 length is 16 residues. The CDR3 bases are TGTGCCAGCAGCTCCATACACCGGGACAGGGGGACTGAAGCTTTCTTT. This encodes CASSSIHRDRGTEAFF.

This rearrangement joins TRBV29-1 to TRBJ2-2; 7 nucleotides agree with TRBD2. Trimming cost V 8 bases and J 4 bases; bases outside gene matches: 13. Germline V gene lookup returns CDR1 SQVTM and CDR2 ANQGSEA. CDR3 length: 15 residues. The CDR3 coding sequence is TGCAGCATCCAAGAGGCTAGCGGACGCACCGGGGAGCTGTTTTTT. Amino acid sequence: CSIQEASGRTGELFF.

The V gene is TRBV7-2, the J gene TRBJ2-5; 13 bases are shared with TRBD2. The V and J ends lost 5 bases and 2 bases, in that order; junction bases with no gene match: 11. The CDR3 covers 18 residues. CDR1 and CDR2 from the germline V gene are SGHTA and FQGNSA. The CDR3 is CASSTRLAGGSQQETQYF. As DNA, the CDR3 is TGTGCCAGCAGCACGAGACTAGCGGGAGGCTCCCAACAAGAGACCCAGTACTTC.

V usage is TRBV5-1 and J usage is TRBJ1-6; TRBD1 matches at 12 bases. The germline V gene has CDR1 SGHRS and CDR2 YFSETQ. After removal of 4 bases from V and 6 bases from J, the junction contained 11 bases not matched to a gene. The CDR3 has 18 residues. CDR3 residues: CASSPGQGARIRNSPLHF. For the CDR3, the DNA is TGCGCCAGCAGCCCGGGACAGGGGGCGCGAATCCGTAATTCACCCCTCCACTTT.

The genes are TRBV14 and TRBJ2-4; 7 bases align to TRBD1. Losses at the gene ends were 0 bases for V and 14 bases for J; bases not matched to a gene: 7. The CDR3 spans 13 residues. Germline assignment: CDR1 SGHDN and CDR2 FVKESK. CDR3 in amino acids: CASSQETTGFKYF. DNA for the CDR3: TGTGCCAGCAGCCAAGAGACGACAGGGTTCAAGTACTTC.

The chain recombines TRBV11-3 with TRBJ2-7; 13 bases line up with TRBD2. V shed 4 bases and J 2 bases; nucleotides not matched to a gene: 8. This CDR3 spans 17 amino acids. The V gene's germline CDR1 is SGHNT and CDR2 YENEEA. This chain's CDR3 is CASSSRTSGSSAYEQYF. CDR3 coding DNA: TGTGCCAGCAGCTCGAGGACTAGCGGGAGTAGCGCCTACGAGCAGTACTTC.

The chain is built from TRBV7-8 and TRBJ2-2; 9 bases are shared with TRBD1. V shed 6 bases, J shed 3 bases, and the junction held 2 bases outside the gene matches. Germline CDR1 reads SGHVS; CDR2 reads FQNEAQ. The CDR3 extends over 14 amino acids. The CDR3 sequence is CASSRDRDTGELFF. In DNA form, the CDR3 reads TGTGCCAGCAGTCGGGACAGGGACACCGGGGAGCTGTTTTTT.

This chain links TRBV7-2 with TRBJ2-3, with 11 bases lining up with TRBD2. V lost 2 bases and J lost 0; bases outside the gene matches: 4. CDR3 length equals 17 residues. Germline V lookup: CDR1 SGHTA, CDR2 FQGNSA. This CDR3 reads CASSLSSGRSSTDTQYF. Here the CDR3 DNA reads TGTGCCAGCAGCTTATCTAGCGGGAGGTCTAGCACAGATACGCAGTATTTT.

J is TRBJ2-1 and V is TRBV29-1; 7 positions match TRBD2. Losses at the gene ends were 6 bases for V and 1 base for J; bases not matched to a gene: 12. There are 16 residues in the CDR3. CDR1 is SQVTM, CDR2 ANQGSEA, per germline. The CDR3 region is CSVARSSGLSYNEQFF. The CDR3 DNA is TGCAGCGTCGCCCGGTCTAGCGGACTTTCCTACAATGAGCAGTTCTTC.

J is TRBJ2-1 and V is TRBV5-1, with 9 bases lining up with TRBD1. The J segment lost 1 base and the V segment lost 3 bases, leaving 2 bases of the junction unmatched. Germline lookup yields CDR1 SGHRS and CDR2 YFSETQ. The CDR3 covers 15 residues. DNA of the CDR3: TGCGCCAGCAGCTCGGACAGGGGTTCCTACAATGAGCAGTTCTTC. Translated: CASSSDRGSYNEQFF.

This chain links TRBV6-5 with TRBJ2-7; D is possibly TRBD1 (6 bases). This CDR3 comprises 12 residues. Germline V gene data show CDR1 as MNHEY and CDR2 as SVGAGI. Trimming pared 6 bases from V and 5 bases from J, leaving 11 bases between. This CDR3 reads CASSPGVDEQYF. The CDR3 DNA reads as TGTGCCAGCAGCCCAGGGGTGGACGAGCAGTACTTC.

V is TRBV29-1 and J is TRBJ2-7; TRBD2 might be the D (5 bases). V lost 6 bases to trimming and J lost 4 bases, with 10 bases between them. CDR3 length equals 11 residues. In germline, CDR1 is SQVTM, CDR2 ANQGSEA. DNA for the CDR3: TGCAGCGTCGAGGGCGAATACGAGCAGTACTTC. It codes for CSVEGEYEQYF.

The chain links TRBV6-5 to TRBJ2-1; D is possibly TRBD2 (7 bases). In germline, CDR1 is MNHEY, CDR2 SVGAGI. The CDR3 contains 15 residues. The V and J ends lost 6 bases and 2 bases respectively, with 14 bases between them. The CDR3 sequence is CASRPQGRAYNEQFF. The CDR3 DNA reads as TGTGCCAGCAGACCCCAGGGGAGGGCCTACAATGAGCAGTTCTTC.

V usage is TRBV5-5 and J usage is TRBJ2-3; D is unresolved. CDR1 and CDR2 (germline): SGHKS, YYEKEE (reference sequence). The CDR3 spans 16 residues. V lost 0 bases, J lost 2 bases, and 13 bases lay in between. DNA for the CDR3: TGTGCCAGCAGCTTGGGAGGCACAAGAGCCACAGATACGCAGTATTTT. Translating gives CASSLGGTRATDTQYF.

In its sample, this clone was seen a few times. The V gene is TRBV7-6, the J gene TRBJ1-1; D is possibly TRBD1 (5 bases). The CDR3 is 15 amino acids. V shed 5 bases and J shed 0 bases, with 13 bases lying between them. Germline V gene data show CDR1 as SGHVS and CDR2 as FNYEAQ. The CDR3 nucleotides are TGTGCCAGCAGCCCGCAGACAGTAATGAACACTGAAGCTTTCTTT. Residues: CASSPQTVMNTEAFF.

The J gene is TRBJ1-2, the V gene TRBV5-5; D unresolved. Germline V gene data show CDR1 as SGHKS and CDR2 as YYEKEE (reference sequence). The CDR3 spans 14 residues. The germline V and J ends were trimmed by 4 bases and 0 bases, with 10 bases remaining between them. The CDR3 reads CASSPGRSNYGYTF. The DNA for the CDR3 is TGTGCCAGCAGCCCAGGTCGATCTAACTATGGCTACACCTTC. The variable domain in full, with the rest retrieved from reference TRBV5-5 and TRBJ1-2, is DAGVTQSPTHLIKTRGQQVTLRCSPISGHKSVSWYQQVLGQGPQFIFQYYEKEERGRGNFPDRFSARQFPNYSSELNVNALLLGDSALYLCASSPGRSNYGYTFGSGTRLTVV.

J is TRBJ2-7 and V is TRBV27; the D gene is possibly TRBD2 (6 bases). The CDR3 consists of 12 residues. The V and J ends lost 1 base and 6 bases respectively, with 7 bases between them. Germline CDR1 and CDR2: MNHEY and SMNVEV (reference sequence). CDR3 coding DNA: TGTGCCAGCAGTTTATTGGGGGGCGAGCAGTACTTC. This encodes CASSLLGGEQYF.

The chain links TRBV6-4 to TRBJ2-3; 7 bases map to TRBD1. This CDR3 region has 14 residues. V lost 3 bases and J lost 4; bases outside the gene matches: 4. Per the germline V gene, CDR1 is MRHNA and CDR2 is SNTAGT. In DNA, the CDR3 is TGTGCCAGCAGTGAGGCCCAGGGGGCAGATACGCAGTATTTT. Its translation: CASSEAQGADTQYF.

Concerning this clone: Germline and junction disagree at one end, which may indicate a read error. The V gene is TRBV5-1, the J gene TRBJ1-1, with unresolved D. Germline V CDR1 and CDR2: SGHRS, YFSETQ. CDR3 length equals 13 residues. The CDR3 DNA is TGCGCCAGCAGTTTGGACGGAGAGACTGAAGCTTTCTTT. It is translated as CASSLDGETEAFF.

The rearrangement uses TRBV18 and TRBJ2-5; D is possibly TRBD2 (5 bases). Germline-derived CDR1 and CDR2 are KGHSH and LQKENI. V shed 3 bases and J shed 2 bases, with 10 bases lying between them. The CDR3 is 14 residues long. The CDR3 reads CASSPGSGQETQYF. The CDR3 DNA is TGTGCCAGCTCACCCGGCAGCGGACAAGAGACCCAGTACTTC.

This clone was observed a few times. This chain uses TRBV7-8 with TRBJ1-2; TRBD1 aligns across 10 bases. V shed 6 bases, J shed 8 bases, and the junction held 9 bases outside the gene matches. Germline assignment: CDR1 SGHVS and CDR2 FQNEAQ. CDR3 size: 14 residues. CDR3 residues: CASSHGTGAFGYTF. DNA for the CDR3: TGTGCCAGCAGTCATGGGACAGGGGCTTTCGGCTACACCTTC.

This chain uses TRBV19 with TRBJ1-2, with 7 bases fitting TRBD1. The CDR3 totals 17 residues. Looked up from germline, CDR1 is LNHDA and CDR2 is SQIVND (reference sequence). With 6 bases clipped from V and 4 bases from J, the junction kept 17 bases outside the gene matches. As DNA, the CDR3 is TGTGCCAGTAGGGGACAGCGCGGAACGTCTCCGACCTATGGCTACACCTTC. Its protein product is CASRGQRGTSPTYGYTF.

The J gene is TRBJ2-1, the V gene TRBV5-1; no clear D. Trimming pared 0 bases from V and 5 bases from J, leaving 6 bases between. Germline-derived CDR1 and CDR2 are SGHRS and YFSETQ. The CDR3 is made up of 13 amino acids. CDR3 nucleotide sequence: TGCGCCAGCAGCTTGGCAGGCGACAATGAGCAGTTCTTC. Its protein is CASSLAGDNEQFF.

This clone has a handful of counts. The chain carries TRBV6-4 and TRBJ2-5; TRBD2 matches 11 bases. Germline assignment: CDR1 MRHNA and CDR2 SNTAGT. V lost 6 bases to trimming and J lost 1 base; unmatched junction nucleotides: 4. The CDR3 totals 15 residues. The CDR3 bases are TGTGCCAGCAGCCCGACTAGCGGGACCCAAGAGACCCAGTACTTC. Translation: CASSPTSGTQETQYF.

The gene calls are TRBV9 and TRBJ2-5, with TRBD2 identical over 7 bases. V gave up 4 bases and J gave up 5 bases; unmatched junction bases: 14. The CDR3 contains 16 residues. CDR1 SGDLS and CDR2 YYNGEE come from the germline V gene. The CDR3 loop reads CASSPRGGSGVETQYF. The CDR3 coding sequence is TGTGCCAGCAGCCCCCGGGGCGGGAGTGGGGTGGAGACCCAGTACTTC.

This chain connects TRBV15 to TRBJ1-1; 8 nucleotides align to TRBD1. Germline CDR1 and CDR2: LNHNV and YYDKDF (reference sequence). This CDR3 region has 13 residues. Trimming took 5 bases from V and 9 from J; bases not matched to a gene: 8. CDR3 sequence (DNA): TGTGCCACCAGCTACACAGGGGGGGAGAAAGCTTTCTTT. Amino acids: CATSYTGGEKAFF.

This clone has only a few counts. The CDR3 loop is CASSLWTGSYEQYF. CDR3 coding DNA: TGCGCCAGCAGCTTGTGGACAGGTTCCTACGAGCAGTACTTC. The chain links TRBV5-1 to TRBJ2-7; 7 positions agree with TRBD1. Germline V lookup: CDR1 SGHRS, CDR2 YFSETQ. Trimming took 1 base from V and 1 from J; bases not matched to a gene: 2. CDR3 length: 14 residues.

The chain carries TRBV5-1 and TRBJ2-7; D remains ambiguous. CDR1 is SGHRS, CDR2 YFSETQ, per germline. The CDR3 covers 13 residues. V gave up 2 bases and J gave up 3 bases, with 9 bases separating them. CDR3 nucleotides: TGCGCCAGCAGCTTAAGCGAGAGCTACGAGCAGTACTTC. The encoded protein is CASSLSESYEQYF.

The rearrangement links TRBV11-2 to TRBJ1-1; D may be TRBD1 (6 bases). The V end lost 5 bases, the J end lost 6 bases, and 10 bases lay between the germline ends. Per germline, CDR1 SGHAT and CDR2 FQNNGV. The CDR3 has 12 amino acids. DNA for the CDR3: TGTGCCAGCAGCCACAGGACAGCTGAAGCTTTCTTT. Its translation is CASSHRTAEAFF. The full variable domain, rest sourced from reference TRBV11-2 and TRBJ1-1, is EAGVAQSPRYKIIEKRQSVAFWCNPISGHATLYWYQQILGQGPKLLIQFQNNGVVDDSQLPKDRFSAERLKGVDSTLKIQPAKLEDSAVYLCASSHRTAEAFFGQGTRLTVV.